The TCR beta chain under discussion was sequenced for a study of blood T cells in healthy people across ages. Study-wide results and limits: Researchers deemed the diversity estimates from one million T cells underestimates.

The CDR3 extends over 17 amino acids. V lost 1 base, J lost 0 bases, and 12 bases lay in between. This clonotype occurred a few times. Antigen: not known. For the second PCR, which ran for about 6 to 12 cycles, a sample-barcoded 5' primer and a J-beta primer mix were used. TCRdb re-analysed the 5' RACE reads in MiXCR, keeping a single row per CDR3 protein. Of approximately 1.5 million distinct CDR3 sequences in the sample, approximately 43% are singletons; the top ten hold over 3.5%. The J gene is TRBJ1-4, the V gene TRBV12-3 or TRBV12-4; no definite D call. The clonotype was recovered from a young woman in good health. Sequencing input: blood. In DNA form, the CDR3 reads TGTGCCAGCAGTTTAGGTCGTTTGCAGACAACTAATGAAAAACTGTTTTTT. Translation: CASSLGRLQTTNEKLFF.